This T cell receptor beta chain emerged from a study of T cells after yellow fever vaccination. Each CDR3 protein gets one entry after TCRdb re-called the 5' RACE reads with MiXCR. Of hundreds of thousands of distinct CDR3 sequences in the sample, 12% were seen once. This clonotype was recorded a few times. The V and J ends lost 8 bases and 9 bases respectively, with 23 bases between them. The CDR3 has 15 amino acids. CDR1 MNHEY and CDR2 SVGEGT come from the germline V gene. The sequencing here drew on CD4+ T cells sorted from PBMCs, taken 15 days after the yellow fever booster vaccination. The chain combines TRBV6-2 or TRBV6-3 with TRBJ1-5; D uncertain. The clonotype originates from a man between 18 and 29 years old who received the YFV17D yellow fever vaccine. CDR3 nucleotides: TGTGCCAGCGGTGAAATGCGGGTTGCAGTGCCGCCCCAGCATTTT. This encodes CASGEMRVAVPPQHF.